Below, 9 T cell receptor beta chains from the same sample are listed, as sequenced in a study of long-term antiretroviral therapy in people with HIV. Runs used v3.0 of the immunoSEQ assay and were done at survey level. Assay: immunoSEQ multiplex PCR; the TCRdb copy retains only in-frame clones and omits some. The sample holds approximately 26,000 clones, around 84% seen once. The starting material was unsorted PBMCs, obtained 2.3 years after starting antiretroviral therapy. These receptors were taken from a man in his forties with HIV.

The rearrangement links TRBV5-5 to TRBJ1-5; no clear D. CDR1 is SGHKS, CDR2 YYEKEE, per germline (reference sequence). This CDR3 contains 15 residues. V was pared by 4 bases and J by 10 bases, with 21 bases between. The CDR3 protein is CASSLDGREGLPQHF. The DNA of the CDR3 is TGTGCCAGCAGCCTGGACGGCCGTGAAGGGCTACCCCAGCATTTT.

This clone was detected only once. This rearrangement joins TRBV10-3 to TRBJ1-3; D is undetermined. Looked up from germline, CDR1 is ENHRY and CDR2 is SYGVKD. Between the trimmed V and J ends, which lost 4 bases and 0 bases, there was a span of 13 bases. The CDR3 covers 16 residues. DNA for the CDR3: TGTGCCATCAGTGGAACCGACGGGAGCTCTGGAAACACCATATATTTT. Its protein is CAISGTDGSSGNTIYF.

This chain uses TRBV7-9 with TRBJ1-2, with D maybe TRBD1 (6 bases). The CDR3 is made up of 15 amino acids. V was shortened by 5 bases and J by 7 bases, with 20 bases between the two germline ends. Germline V gene lookup returns CDR1 SEHNR and CDR2 FQNEAQ (reference sequence). The CDR3 nucleotides read TGTGCCAGCAGCCCCGGGGGGGGCCAAATGTCTGGCTACACCTTC. Translation: CASSPGGGQMSGYTF.

This clone showed up just once. The chain recombines TRBV2 with TRBJ1-4; D uncertain. The V end lost 6 bases, the J end lost 8 bases, and 13 bases lay between the germline ends. CDR3 size: 13 residues. CDR1 and CDR2 from the germline V gene are SNHLY and FYNNEI. This CDR3 reads CASRSSSREKLFF. The CDR3 coding sequence is TGTGCCAGCAGATCCTCGTCCCGGGAAAAACTGTTTTTT.

This clone was observed a few times. This chain links TRBV7-9 with TRBJ2-3; 13 bases fit TRBD2. The germline V gene encodes CDR1 SEHNR and CDR2 FQNEAQ (reference sequence). Trimming cost V 5 bases and J 0 bases; bases outside gene matches: 11. The CDR3 spans 19 residues. The CDR3 loop reads CASSGLAGEVLGSTDTQYF. CDR3 DNA: TGTGCCAGCAGCGGACTAGCGGGAGAGGTCTTGGGGAGCACAGATACGCAGTATTTT.

V usage is TRBV7-2 and J usage is TRBJ2-3; a possible D gene is TRBD2 (5 bases). This CDR3 spans 17 amino acids. V lost 1 base and J 5 bases, leaving 19 bases between the germline ends. Germline CDR1 is SGHTA and CDR2 is FQGNSA. The CDR3 region is CASSLVLFAGERDTQYF. CDR3 DNA sequence: TGTGCCAGCAGCTTAGTCTTGTTTGCGGGCGAGCGAGATACGCAGTATTTT.

This clone was observed a handful of times. This chain uses TRBV6-1 with TRBJ1-4; perhaps TRBD1 as D (6 bases). Germline assignment: CDR1 MNHNS and CDR2 SASEGT. CDR3 length equals 15 residues. V was pared by 0 bases and J by 2 bases, with 7 bases between. The CDR3 region has the DNA TGTGCCAGCAGTGAAGCGGGGGGCACTAATGAAAAACTGTTTTTT. It specifies CASSEAGGTNEKLFF.

The chain is built from TRBV6-4 and TRBJ2-3, with TRBD1 identical over 9 bases. V lost 6 bases, J lost 3 bases, and 7 bases stayed unmatched. The CDR3 totals 15 residues. In germline, CDR1 is MRHNA, CDR2 SNTAGT. CDR3 in amino acids: CASRRGDRATDTQYF. CDR3 sequence (DNA): TGTGCCAGCAGACGCGGGGACAGGGCAACAGATACGCAGTATTTT.

The V call is TRBV29-1, the J call TRBJ2-7; 8 positions match TRBD1. The V segment lost 1 base and the J segment 4 bases; nucleotides outside the gene matches: 9. This CDR3 spans 15 amino acids. Germline lookup yields CDR1 SQVTM and CDR2 ANQGSEA. The CDR3 region has the DNA TGCAGCGTTGAAGGCCTGAGGGGACAGGAGTACGAGCAGTACTTC. The encoded protein is CSVEGLRGQEYEQYF.